The rows below give T cell receptor beta chains drawn from one sample of a study of T-cell reconstitution after alpha-beta-depleted transplantation in children. One entry per CDR3 protein results from TCRdb running MiXCR on the PCR reads. The table has about 100,000 distinct CDR3 sequences, around 7% seen once. The source material was PBMCs, sampled before TCRalphabeta/CD19-depleted stem cell transplant. Receptors originate from a boy between 2 and 10 years old with acute lymphoblastic leukemia, due to receive a stem cell transplant. CDR3s include the opening cysteine and the closing phenylalanine or tryptophan. The order of the fields is CDR3 DNA, CDR3 protein, V gene, clone size, D gene, J gene. The D gene is left open where the match is weak. Size is omitted from some rows. Given values are once, few, many or a class for expanded clones.

CDR3 DNA: TGTGCCAGCAGCGTAGAAGGGGCGTCCACTGAAGCTTTCTTT
CDR3 protein: CASSVEGASTEAFF
V gene: TRBV9
clone size: few
D gene: NA
J gene: TRBJ1-1

CDR3 DNA: TGTGCCACCTGCCTTCGGGGGGTAGCGGGGGGGCCTGCCTCAGATACGCAGTATTTT
CDR3 protein: CATCLRGVAGGPASDTQYF
V gene: TRBV3-1
clone size: NA
D gene: TRBD2
J gene: TRBJ2-3

CDR3 DNA: TGTGCCATCAGTGAGTCGGTAGCGGGGGGCCTCACAGATACGCAGTATTTT
CDR3 protein: CAISESVAGGLTDTQYF
V gene: TRBV10-3
clone size: many
D gene: TRBD2
J gene: TRBJ2-3

CDR3 DNA: TGTGCCAGCAGCAAAGGTGGACAGTTCCCCTGGGGAAACACCATATATTTT
CDR3 protein: CASSKGGQFPWGNTIYF
V gene: TRBV21-1
clone size: few
D gene: NA
J gene: TRBJ1-3

CDR3 DNA: TGCAGTGCTAGAGATGGGACTAGCGGGGTTGAGGAGCAGTACTTC
CDR3 protein: CSARDGTSGVEEQYF
V gene: TRBV20-1
clone size: many
D gene: TRBD2
J gene: TRBJ2-7

CDR3 DNA: TGTGCCAGCAGTCGAACAGGGTCAAGCACAGATACGCAGTATTTT
CDR3 protein: CASSRTGSSTDTQYF
V gene: TRBV7-3
clone size: few
D gene: NA
J gene: TRBJ2-3

CDR3 DNA: TGCGCCAGCAGCCCTGGGACAGGTCTTAACTATGGCTACACCTTC
CDR3 protein: CASSPGTGLNYGYTF
V gene: TRBV5-1
clone size: many
D gene: TRBD1
J gene: TRBJ1-2

CDR3 DNA: TGTGCCAGCACCCACAGGGGGTACGAGCAGTACTTC
CDR3 protein: CASTHRGYEQYF
V gene: TRBV28
clone size: many
D gene: TRBD1
J gene: TRBJ2-7

CDR3 DNA: TGTGCCAGCAGCCCCGGGGGGGCCGCCTACGAGCAGTACTTC
CDR3 protein: CASSPGGAAYEQYF
V gene: TRBV3-1
clone size: many
D gene: TRBD2
J gene: TRBJ2-7

CDR3 DNA: TGTGCCAGCAGCCCGGTAGCCCCCCCAGATACGCAGTATTTT
CDR3 protein: CASSPVAPPDTQYF
V gene: TRBV7-2
clone size: NA
D gene: NA
J gene: TRBJ2-3

CDR3 DNA: TGTGCCAGCAGCTTACGGGGACGACAGGGAAAGGAGACCCAGTACTTC
CDR3 protein: CASSLRGRQGKETQYF
V gene: TRBV7-2
clone size: NA
D gene: TRBD1
J gene: TRBJ2-5

CDR3 DNA: TGTGCCAGCAGCTCCCGACAAGGGGAAGGTTTGTTCACTGAAGCTTTCTTT
CDR3 protein: CASSSRQGEGLFTEAFF
V gene: TRBV7-2
clone size: NA
D gene: NA
J gene: TRBJ1-1

CDR3 DNA: TGTGCCAGCAGTACAGCATTCTTGAACACTGAAGCTTTCTTT
CDR3 protein: CASSTAFLNTEAFF
V gene: TRBV2
clone size: few
D gene: NA
J gene: TRBJ1-1

CDR3 DNA: TGTGCCAGCAATTTGGATTCGGACAGGGCCTCCTACGAGCAGTACTTC
CDR3 protein: CASNLDSDRASYEQYF
V gene: TRBV2
clone size: NA
D gene: TRBD1
J gene: TRBJ2-7

CDR3 DNA: TGCAGCGTTGCGGGACAGGGGGGCGCCACCGGGGAGCTGTTTTTT
CDR3 protein: CSVAGQGGATGELFF
V gene: TRBV29-1
clone size: many
D gene: TRBD1
J gene: TRBJ2-2

CDR3 DNA: TGCAGTGCCCCTAGCTTCCCCGGGGAGCTGTTTTTT
CDR3 protein: CSAPSFPGELFF
V gene: TRBV20-1
clone size: few
D gene: NA
J gene: TRBJ2-2

CDR3 DNA: TGTGCCAGTAAACAGGGGGCGCCCACCGGGGAGCTGTTTTTT
CDR3 protein: CASKQGAPTGELFF
V gene: TRBV2
clone size: many
D gene: TRBD1
J gene: TRBJ2-2

CDR3 DNA: TGCGCCAGCAGCTTGGATGGGACAGGGGGCGTCGCTTTCTTT
CDR3 protein: CASSLDGTGGVAFF
V gene: TRBV5-1
clone size: many
D gene: TRBD1
J gene: TRBJ1-1

CDR3 DNA: TGTGCCAGCAGCTTCACCGGGACCTCCTACGAGCAGTACTTC
CDR3 protein: CASSFTGTSYEQYF
V gene: TRBV5-4
clone size: NA
D gene: NA
J gene: TRBJ2-7

CDR3 DNA: TGTGCCAGCAGCTTAGCTAACAGTCCCTACAATGAGCAGTTCTTC
CDR3 protein: CASSLANSPYNEQFF
V gene: TRBV7-3
clone size: many
D gene: NA
J gene: TRBJ2-1

CDR3 DNA: TGCGCCAGCAGCCAACCCCGGAATCGGGAGACCCAGTACTTC
CDR3 protein: CASSQPRNRETQYF
V gene: TRBV4-1
clone size: many
D gene: NA
J gene: TRBJ2-5

CDR3 DNA: TGCGCCAGCAGCTTGGAAGGGCCCGGACAGGGGTTGTTCACAGATACGCAGTATTTT
CDR3 protein: CASSLEGPGQGLFTDTQYF
V gene: TRBV5-1
clone size: NA
D gene: TRBD1
J gene: TRBJ2-3

CDR3 DNA: TGTGCCAGTACCCTTGGGGGGGCAACAGATACGCAGTATTTT
CDR3 protein: CASTLGGATDTQYF
V gene: TRBV6-2/TRBV6-3
clone size: many
D gene: NA
J gene: TRBJ2-3

CDR3 DNA: TGTGCCAGCAGTGGGGCAAGGAGTCAGCCCCAGCATTTT
CDR3 protein: CASSGARSQPQHF
V gene: TRBV2
clone size: many
D gene: NA
J gene: TRBJ1-5

CDR3 DNA: TGTGCCAGCAGTTCGACAGGACGCCAGCCCCAGCATTTT
CDR3 protein: CASSSTGRQPQHF
V gene: TRBV6-2/TRBV6-3
clone size: many
D gene: NA
J gene: TRBJ1-5

CDR3 DNA: TGTGCCAGCAGCCATAGGGGTGCGGGGGGCACTGAAGCTTTCTTT
CDR3 protein: CASSHRGAGGTEAFF
V gene: TRBV4-2
clone size: NA
D gene: NA
J gene: TRBJ1-1